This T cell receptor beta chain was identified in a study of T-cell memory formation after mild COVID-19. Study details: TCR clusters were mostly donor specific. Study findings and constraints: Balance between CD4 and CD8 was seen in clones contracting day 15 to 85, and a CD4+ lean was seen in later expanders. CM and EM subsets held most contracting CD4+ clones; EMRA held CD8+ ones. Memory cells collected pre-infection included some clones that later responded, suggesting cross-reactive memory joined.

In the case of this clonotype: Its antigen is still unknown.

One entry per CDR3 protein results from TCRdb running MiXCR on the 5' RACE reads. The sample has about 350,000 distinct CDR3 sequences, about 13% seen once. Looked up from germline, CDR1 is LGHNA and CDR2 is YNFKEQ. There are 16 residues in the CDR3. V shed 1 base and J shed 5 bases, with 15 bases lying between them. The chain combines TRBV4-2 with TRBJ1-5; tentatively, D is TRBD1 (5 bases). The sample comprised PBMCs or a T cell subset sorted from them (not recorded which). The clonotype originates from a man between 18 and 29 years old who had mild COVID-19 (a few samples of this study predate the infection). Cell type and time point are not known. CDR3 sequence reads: CASSQGVGAIDQPQHF. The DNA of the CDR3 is TGTGCCAGCAGCCAAGGCGTAGGGGCAATAGATCAGCCCCAGCATTTT.